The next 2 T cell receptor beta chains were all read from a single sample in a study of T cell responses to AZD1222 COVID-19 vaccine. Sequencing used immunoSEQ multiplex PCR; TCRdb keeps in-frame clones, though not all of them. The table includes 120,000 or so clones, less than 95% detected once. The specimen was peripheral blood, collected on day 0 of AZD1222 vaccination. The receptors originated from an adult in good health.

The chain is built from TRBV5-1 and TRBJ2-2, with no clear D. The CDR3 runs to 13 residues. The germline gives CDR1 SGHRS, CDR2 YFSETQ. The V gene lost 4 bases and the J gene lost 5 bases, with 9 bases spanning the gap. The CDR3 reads CASSPTETGELFF. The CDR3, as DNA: TGCGCCAGCAGCCCCACGGAGACCGGGGAGCTGTTTTTT.

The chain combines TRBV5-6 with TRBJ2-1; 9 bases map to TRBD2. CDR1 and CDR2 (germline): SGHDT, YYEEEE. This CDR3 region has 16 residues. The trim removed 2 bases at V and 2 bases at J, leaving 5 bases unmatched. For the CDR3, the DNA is TGTGCCAGCAGCTTAGCCCTAGCGGGAACCTACAATGAGCAGTTCTTC. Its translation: CASSLALAGTYNEQFF.